Sequencing of this TCR beta chain was carried out in a study of OX40 agonist ivuxolimab in advanced cancers. Study overall: Dose-escalation cases comprised hepatocellular carcinoma, melanoma, renal cell or head and neck cancer. Notes on the study in general: CD8+ T cells were the subset that, on average, had more expanded clones than CD4+. Doses of 0.1 to 3.0 mg/kg were accompanied by clonal expansion of CD4+ and CD8+ blood T cells by week 6.

Notes on this clone: Its target is unknown.

Method: immunoSEQ multiplex PCR; TCRdb's copy keeps in-frame clones and lacks some. This table holds 75,000 to 95,000 clones, approximately 85% found once. Trimming removed 1 base from V and 14 bases from J; junction bases left unmatched: 14. Germline V gives CDR1 SGHTA, CDR2 FQGNSA. The CDR3 is 16 amino acids. The sample was CD4+ or CD8+ T cells sorted from blood, taken in a trial of the OX40 agonist ivuxolimab. V gene TRBV7-2 combines with J gene TRBJ2-1; 10 bases align to TRBD2. The TCR was taken from an adult with an advanced solid tumor such as melanoma, head and neck, liver or kidney cancer. CDR3 sequence reads: CASSLVSASGRGQKFF. CDR3 DNA: TGTGCCAGCAGCTTAGTTTCGGCTAGCGGGAGAGGACAAAAGTTCTTC.